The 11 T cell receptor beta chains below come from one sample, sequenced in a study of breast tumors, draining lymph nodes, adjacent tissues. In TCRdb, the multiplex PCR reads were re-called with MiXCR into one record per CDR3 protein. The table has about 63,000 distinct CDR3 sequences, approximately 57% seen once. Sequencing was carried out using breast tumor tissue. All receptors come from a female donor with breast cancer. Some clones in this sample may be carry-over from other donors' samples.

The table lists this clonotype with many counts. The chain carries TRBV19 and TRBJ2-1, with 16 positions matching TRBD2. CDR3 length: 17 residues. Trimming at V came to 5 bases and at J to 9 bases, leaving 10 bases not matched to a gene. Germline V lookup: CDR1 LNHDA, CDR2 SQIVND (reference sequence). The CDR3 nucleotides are TGTGCCAGTAGTGTCGGGACTAGCGGGGGGGCCTTAGCTGAGCAGTTCTTC. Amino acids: CASSVGTSGGALAEQFF. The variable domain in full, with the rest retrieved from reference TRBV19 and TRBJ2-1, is DGGITQSPKYLFRKEGQNVTLSCEQNLNHDAMYWYRQDPGQGLRLIYYSQIVNDFQKGDIAEGYSVSREKKESFPLTVTSAQKNPTAFYLCASSVGTSGGALAEQFFGPGTRLTVL.

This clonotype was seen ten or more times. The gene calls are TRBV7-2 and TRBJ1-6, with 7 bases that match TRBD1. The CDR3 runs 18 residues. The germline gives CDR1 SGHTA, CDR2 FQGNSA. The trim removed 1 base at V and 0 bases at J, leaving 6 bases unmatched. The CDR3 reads CASSLVGQESSYNSPLHF. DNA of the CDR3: TGTGCCAGCAGCTTAGTTGGACAGGAGAGCTCCTATAATTCACCCCTCCACTTT.

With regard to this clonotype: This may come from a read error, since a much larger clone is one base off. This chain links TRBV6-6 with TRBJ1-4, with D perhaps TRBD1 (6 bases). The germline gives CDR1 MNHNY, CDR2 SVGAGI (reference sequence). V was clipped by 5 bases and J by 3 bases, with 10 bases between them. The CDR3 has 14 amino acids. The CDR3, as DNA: TGTGCCAGCAGTCACCAGGGGCCTAATGAAAAACTGTTTTTT. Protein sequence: CASSHQGPNEKLFF.

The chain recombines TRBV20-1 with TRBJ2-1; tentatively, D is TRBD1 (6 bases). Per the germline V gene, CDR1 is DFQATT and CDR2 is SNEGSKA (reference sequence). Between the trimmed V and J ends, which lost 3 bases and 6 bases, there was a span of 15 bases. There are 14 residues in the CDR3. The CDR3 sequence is CSASRDNSINEQFF. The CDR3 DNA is TGCAGTGCTAGCAGGGACAATTCTATCAATGAGCAGTTCTTC.

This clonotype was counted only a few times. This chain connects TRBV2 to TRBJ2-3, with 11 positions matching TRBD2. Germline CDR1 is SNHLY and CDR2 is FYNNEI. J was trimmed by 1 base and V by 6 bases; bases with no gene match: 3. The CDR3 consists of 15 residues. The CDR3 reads CASRVLAGGTDTQYF. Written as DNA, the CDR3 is TGTGCCAGCAGGGTACTAGCGGGGGGCACAGATACGCAGTATTTT. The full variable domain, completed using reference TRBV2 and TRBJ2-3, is EPEVTQTPSHQVTQMGQEVILRCVPISNHLYFYWYRQILGQKVEFLVSFYNNEISEKSEIFDDQFSVERPDGSNFTLKIRSTKLEDSAMYFCASRVLAGGTDTQYFGPGTRLTVL.

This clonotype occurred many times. CDR3 protein: CASSFGNSPLHF. CDR3 nucleotides: TGTGCCAGCAGTTTTGGGAATTCACCCCTCCACTTT. The V and J genes are TRBV12-3 or TRBV12-4 and TRBJ1-6; D uncertain. The length of the CDR3 is 12 residues. V lost 3 bases and J lost 7, with 4 bases in between.

CDR3 amino acids: CASRSRDRGHEQYF. Here the CDR3 DNA reads TGTGCCAGCAGGTCTCGGGACAGGGGCCACGAGCAGTACTTC. The chain employs TRBV13 and TRBJ2-7; 10 bases match TRBD1. The V gene's germline CDR1 is PRHDT and CDR2 FYEKMQ (reference sequence). There are 14 residues in the CDR3. The junction had 7 bases not matched to a gene; V was cut back by 6 bases and J by 5 bases.

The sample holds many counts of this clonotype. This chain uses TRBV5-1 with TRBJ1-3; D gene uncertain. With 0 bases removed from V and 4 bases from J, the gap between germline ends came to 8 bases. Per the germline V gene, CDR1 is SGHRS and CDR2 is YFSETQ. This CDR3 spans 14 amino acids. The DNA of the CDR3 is TGCGCCAGCAGCTTGGAGGGCATCGGAAACACCATATATTTT. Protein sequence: CASSLEGIGNTIYF.

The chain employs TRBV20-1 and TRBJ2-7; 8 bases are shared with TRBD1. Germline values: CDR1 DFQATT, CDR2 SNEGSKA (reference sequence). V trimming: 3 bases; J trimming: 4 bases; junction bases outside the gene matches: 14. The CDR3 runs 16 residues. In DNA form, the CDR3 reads TGCAGTGCTAGGGGTATGACAGGGGACGCCGGTTACGAGCAGTACTTC. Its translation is CSARGMTGDAGYEQYF.

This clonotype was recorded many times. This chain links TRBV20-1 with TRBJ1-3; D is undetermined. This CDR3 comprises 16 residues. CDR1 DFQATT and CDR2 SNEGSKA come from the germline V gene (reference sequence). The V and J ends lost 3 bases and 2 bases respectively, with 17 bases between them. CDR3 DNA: TGCAGTGCTAGGGGCTCCGGGCCCTGGACTGGAAACACCATATATTTT. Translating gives CSARGSGPWTGNTIYF.

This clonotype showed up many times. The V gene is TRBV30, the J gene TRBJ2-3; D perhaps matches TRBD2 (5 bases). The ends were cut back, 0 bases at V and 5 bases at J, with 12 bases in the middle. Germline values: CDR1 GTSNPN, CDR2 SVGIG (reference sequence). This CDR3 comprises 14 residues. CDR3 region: CAWSVRGLGDTQYF. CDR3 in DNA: TGTGCCTGGAGTGTACGAGGGTTGGGAGATACGCAGTATTTT. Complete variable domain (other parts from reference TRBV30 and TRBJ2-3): SQTIHQWPATLVQPVGSPLSLECTVEGTSNPNLYWYRQAAGRGLQLLFYSVGIGQISSEVPQNLSASRPQDRQFILSSKKLLLSDSGFYLCAWSVRGLGDTQYFGPGTRLTVL.